This TCR beta chain was profiled in a study of blood T cell repertoires in COVID-19. V was trimmed by 5 bases and J by 4 bases, leaving 21 bases between them. This CDR3 spans 17 amino acids. Germline assignment: CDR1 SGHVS and CDR2 FNYEAQ. Here immunoSEQ multiplex PCR was the method, and the copy in TCRdb shows in-frame clones only, minus some. Here the sample spans about 13,000 clones, approximately 86% being singletons. Sequenced material: peripheral blood. The chain links TRBV7-6 to TRBJ1-5, with D uncertain. The source is an elderly man with acute or convalescent COVID-19. The CDR3 region is CASSPLPRIQQNQPQHF. CDR3 coding DNA: TGTGCCAGCAGCCCCCTTCCCCGTATCCAACAGAATCAGCCCCAGCATTTT.